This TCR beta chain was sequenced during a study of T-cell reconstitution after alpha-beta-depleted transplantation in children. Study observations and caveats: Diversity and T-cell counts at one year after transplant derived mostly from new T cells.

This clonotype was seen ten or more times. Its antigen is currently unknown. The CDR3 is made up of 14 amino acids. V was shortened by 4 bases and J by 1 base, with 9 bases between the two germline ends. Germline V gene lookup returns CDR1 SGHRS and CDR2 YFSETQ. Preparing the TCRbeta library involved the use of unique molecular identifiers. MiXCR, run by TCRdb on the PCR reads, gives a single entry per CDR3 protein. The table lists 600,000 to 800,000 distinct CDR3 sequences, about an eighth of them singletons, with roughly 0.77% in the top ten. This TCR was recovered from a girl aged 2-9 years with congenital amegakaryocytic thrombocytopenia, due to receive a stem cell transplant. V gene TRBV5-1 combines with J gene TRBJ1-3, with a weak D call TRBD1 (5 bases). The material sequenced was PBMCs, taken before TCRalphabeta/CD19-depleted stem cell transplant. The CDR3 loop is CASSPQGSGNTIYF. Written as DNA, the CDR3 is TGCGCCAGCAGCCCGCAGGGTTCTGGAAACACCATATATTTT.